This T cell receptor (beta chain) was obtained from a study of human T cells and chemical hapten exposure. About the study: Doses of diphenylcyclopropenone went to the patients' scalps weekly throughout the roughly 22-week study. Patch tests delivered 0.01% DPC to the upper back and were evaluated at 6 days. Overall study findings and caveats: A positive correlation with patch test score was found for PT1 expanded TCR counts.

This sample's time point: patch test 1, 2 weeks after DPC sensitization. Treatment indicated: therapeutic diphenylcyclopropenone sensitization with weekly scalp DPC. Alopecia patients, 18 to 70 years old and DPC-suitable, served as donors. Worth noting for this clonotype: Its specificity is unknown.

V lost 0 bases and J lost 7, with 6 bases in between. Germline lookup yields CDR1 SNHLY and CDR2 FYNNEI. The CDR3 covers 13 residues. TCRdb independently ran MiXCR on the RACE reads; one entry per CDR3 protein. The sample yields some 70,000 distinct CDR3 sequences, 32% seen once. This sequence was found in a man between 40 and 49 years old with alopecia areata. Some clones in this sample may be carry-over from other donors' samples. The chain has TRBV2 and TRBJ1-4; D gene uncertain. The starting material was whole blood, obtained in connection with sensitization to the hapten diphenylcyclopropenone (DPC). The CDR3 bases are TGTGCCAGCAGTGAAGCCCTGAGTGAAAAACTGTTTTTT. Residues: CASSEALSEKLFF.